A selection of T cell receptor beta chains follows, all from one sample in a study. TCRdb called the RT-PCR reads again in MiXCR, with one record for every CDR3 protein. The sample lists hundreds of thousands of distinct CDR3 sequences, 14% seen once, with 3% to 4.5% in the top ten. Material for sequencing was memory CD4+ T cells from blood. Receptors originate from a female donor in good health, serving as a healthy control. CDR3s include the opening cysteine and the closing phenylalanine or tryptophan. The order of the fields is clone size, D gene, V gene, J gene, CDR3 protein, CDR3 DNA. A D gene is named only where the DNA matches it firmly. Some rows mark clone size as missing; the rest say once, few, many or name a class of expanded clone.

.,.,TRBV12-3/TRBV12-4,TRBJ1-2,CASEARAGNYGYTF,TGTGCCAGCGAGGCGCGGGCGGGGAACTATGGCTACACCTTC
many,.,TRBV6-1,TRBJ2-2,CASSAGPNTGELFF,TGTGCCAGCAGTGCGGGACCTAACACCGGGGAGCTGTTTTTT
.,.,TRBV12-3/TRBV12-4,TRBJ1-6,CASSMTLWDSPLHF,TGTGCCAGCAGTATGACCCTGTGGGATTCACCCCTCCACTTT
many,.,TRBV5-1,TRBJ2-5,CASSLARTTQDPQYF,TGCGCCAGCAGCTTGGCCAGGACTACCCAAGACCCCCAGTACTTC
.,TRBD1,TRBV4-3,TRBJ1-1,CASSQEDRGDTEAFF,TGCGCCAGCAGCCAAGAGGACAGGGGGGACACTGAAGCTTTCTTT
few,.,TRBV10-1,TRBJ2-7,CAGRVRGESSYEQYF,TGCGCCGGGAGAGTCAGGGGTGAATCCTCCTACGAGCAGTACTTC
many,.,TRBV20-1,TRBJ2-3,CSAPRADHSTDTQYF,TGCAGTGCCCCGCGTGCGGACCATAGCACAGATACGCAGTATTTT
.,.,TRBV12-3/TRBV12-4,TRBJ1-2,CASSQDRLRGYTF,TGTGCCAGCAGCCAAGACAGGTTAAGGGGCTACACCTTC
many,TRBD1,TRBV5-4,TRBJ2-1,CASSRDRENEQFF,TGTGCCAGCAGCCGGGACAGGGAGAATGAGCAGTTCTTC
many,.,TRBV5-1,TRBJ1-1,CASKTGPVNTEAFF,TGCGCCAGCAAGACAGGACCAGTGAACACTGAAGCTTTCTTT
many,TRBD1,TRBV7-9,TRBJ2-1,CASSLGQGSGNEQFF,TGTGCCAGCAGCCTCGGACAGGGTAGCGGCAATGAGCAGTTCTTC
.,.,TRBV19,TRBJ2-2,CASADQPWGRGELFF,TGTGCCAGCGCGGACCAGCCGTGGGGCCGCGGGGAGCTGTTTTTT
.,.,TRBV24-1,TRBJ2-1,CATSKAQGSFYNEQFF,TGTGCCACCAGTAAAGCACAAGGGTCCTTCTACAATGAGCAGTTCTTC
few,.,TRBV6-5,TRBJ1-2,CASSIDMGSKGYTF,TGTGCCAGCAGTATCGACATGGGGTCCAAAGGCTACACCTTC
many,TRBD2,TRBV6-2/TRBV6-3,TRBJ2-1,CASSYSRTSGRGNEQFF,TGTGCCAGCAGTTACTCGAGGACTAGCGGGAGGGGAAATGAGCAGTTCTTC
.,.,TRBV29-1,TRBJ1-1,CSVQRTQGEAEAFF,TGCAGCGTTCAACGTACACAGGGAGAGGCTGAAGCTTTCTTT
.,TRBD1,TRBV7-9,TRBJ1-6,CASGPDRVNSPLHF,TGTGCCAGCGGCCCCGACAGGGTGAATTCACCCCTCCACTTT
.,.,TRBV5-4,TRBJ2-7,CASSSGRGSYEQYF,TGTGCCAGCAGCTCGGGACGGGGCTCCTACGAGCAGTACTTC
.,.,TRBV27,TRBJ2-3,CASSPAVIPDTQYF,TGTGCCAGCAGTCCGGCCGTGATTCCAGATACGCAGTATTTT
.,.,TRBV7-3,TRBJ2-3,CASSLEGARGADTQYF,TGTGCCAGCAGCTTAGAGGGGGCGCGGGGGGCAGATACGCAGTATTTT
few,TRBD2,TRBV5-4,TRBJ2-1,CASWLAGRNEQFF,TGTGCCAGCTGGCTAGCGGGGCGCAATGAGCAGTTCTTC
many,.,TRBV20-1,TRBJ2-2,CSARGSYGQNTGELFF,TGCAGTGCTAGGGGTAGCTACGGACAAAACACCGGGGAGCTGTTTTTT
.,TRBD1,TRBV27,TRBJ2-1,CASSPPPDRGGIRLYNEQFF,TGTGCCAGCAGTCCCCCTCCGGACAGGGGTGGGATCAGGCTGTACAATGAGCAGTTCTTC
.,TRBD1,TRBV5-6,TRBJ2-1,CASSLLVDRDIYNEQFF,TGTGCCAGCAGCTTGCTCGTAGACAGGGACATCTACAATGAGCAGTTCTTC
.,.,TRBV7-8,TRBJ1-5,CASSLSGGGALDQPQHF,TGTGCCAGCAGCCTCAGTGGCGGGGGGGCGCTCGATCAGCCCCAGCATTTT
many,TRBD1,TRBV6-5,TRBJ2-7,CASSYSRTGPWEQYF,TGTGCCAGCAGTTACTCGAGGACAGGGCCCTGGGAGCAGTACTTC
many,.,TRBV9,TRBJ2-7,CASSARTAPYEQYF,TGTGCCAGCAGCGCAAGGACAGCGCCCTACGAGCAGTACTTC
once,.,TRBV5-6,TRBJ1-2,CASSPFNRAGGYTF,TGTGCCAGCAGCCCCTTCAACAGGGCTGGTGGCTACACCTTC
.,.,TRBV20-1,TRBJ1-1,CSARVPGARGDTEAFF,TGCAGTGCTAGAGTTCCGGGGGCAAGGGGAGATACTGAAGCTTTCTTT
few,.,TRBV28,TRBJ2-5,CASHLAGGGGETQYF,TGTGCCAGCCACCTCGCGGGCGGAGGCGGGGAGACCCAGTACTTC
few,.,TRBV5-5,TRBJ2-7,CASSFGGGAYEQYF,TGTGCCAGCAGCTTCGGGGGCGGAGCCTACGAGCAGTACTTC
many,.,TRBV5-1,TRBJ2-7,CASSLSAYSSYEQYF,TGCGCCAGCAGCTTGTCGGCCTATAGCTCCTACGAGCAGTACTTC
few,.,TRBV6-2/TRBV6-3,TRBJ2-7,CASSYEGEGYEQYF,TGTGCCAGCAGTTACGAGGGGGAGGGCTACGAGCAGTACTTC
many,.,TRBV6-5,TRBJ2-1,CASSYKARQFF,TGTGCCAGCAGTTACAAGGCTCGGCAGTTCTTC
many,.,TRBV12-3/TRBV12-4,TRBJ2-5,CASSFLHTETQYF,TGTGCCAGCAGTTTTCTTCACACCGAGACCCAGTACTTC
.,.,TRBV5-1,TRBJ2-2,CASSEIANTGELFF,TGCGCCAGCTCTGAGATCGCGAACACCGGGGAGCTGTTTTTT
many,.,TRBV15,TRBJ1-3,CATSRGGFSGNTIYF,TGTGCCACCAGCAGAGGCGGATTCTCTGGAAACACCATATATTTT